The 26 T cell receptor beta chains presented below share a single source sample, sequenced in a study of neoadjuvant anti-PD-1 for oral cavity cancer. The protocol was immunoSEQ multiplex PCR, while the TCRdb copy is restricted to in-frame clones and leaves out a portion. There are fewer than 8,000 clones in the sample; roughly 60% occur only once, and approximately 3% lies in the top ten. Indicated time point: after neoadjuvant nivolumab, at surgical resection. The source material was PBMCs, sampled after nivolumab (anti-PD-1) treatment. These receptor sequences come from a person aged 35 to 85 with oral cavity squamous cell carcinoma.

In its sample, this clone was seen once. The genes are TRBV27 and TRBJ1-1; weak D call: TRBD1 (5 bases). The CDR3 is made up of 14 amino acids. Germline loops: CDR1 MNHEY, CDR2 SMNVEV (reference sequence). Trimming shortened V by 5 bases and J by 1 base, and 11 bases separated the two germline ends. CDR3 sequence (DNA): TGTGCCAGCAGTAGCTCTGGGGGGAACACTGAAGCTTTCTTT. Translated, it gives CASSSSGGNTEAFF.

The chain joins TRBV9 to TRBJ1-2; D is uncertain. Trimming pared 0 bases from V and 9 bases from J, leaving 6 bases between. There are 11 residues in the CDR3. Germline V lookup: CDR1 SGDLS, CDR2 YYNGEE. CDR3 DNA sequence: TGTGCCAGCAGCGTAGAAGGGAGCTACACCTTC. Protein: CASSVEGSYTF.

The chain is built from TRBV7-8 and TRBJ2-7; D call uncertain. The CDR3 has 16 residues. Trimming took off 5 bases at V and 2 bases at J, with 19 bases between the two ends. CDR1 and CDR2 (germline): SGHVS, FQNEAQ. CDR3 in DNA: TGTGCCAGCAGCCCTATACGTCAACGGGCCGCCTACGAGCAGTACTTC. Amino acid sequence: CASSPIRQRAAYEQYF.

A few counts support this clone. J is TRBJ1-2 and V is TRBV19, with 7 bases aligning to TRBD1. The CDR3 contains 14 residues. V shed 6 bases and J 3 bases; nucleotides not matched to a gene: 7. In germline, CDR1 is LNHDA, CDR2 SQIVND (reference sequence). DNA of the CDR3: TGTGCCAGTAGAGAGACAGGGCAGGACTATGGCTACACCTTC. Translated: CASRETGQDYGYTF.

This clone has just one count. The chain is built from TRBV11-2 and TRBJ2-3; D perhaps matches TRBD2 (7 bases). The length of the CDR3 is 15 residues. V lost 1 base to trimming and J lost 5 bases, with 13 bases between them. Germline V lookup: CDR1 SGHAT, CDR2 FQNNGV. The CDR3 bases are TGTGCCAGCAGCTTAGTAGGGGGGGCCTTAGATACGCAGTATTTT. It specifies CASSLVGGALDTQYF.

This clone was observed a handful of times. The rearrangement uses TRBV7-9 and TRBJ1-2, with no clear D. Germline CDR1 and CDR2: SEHNR and FQNEAQ (reference sequence). V dropped 3 bases and J dropped 7 bases, with 6 bases sitting between them. This CDR3 is built from 11 residues. The CDR3 region is CASSFERGYTF. The CDR3, as DNA: TGTGCCAGCAGCTTCGAGCGTGGCTACACCTTC.

This clone appeared a few times. The chain carries TRBV10-2 and TRBJ2-1; maybe TRBD1 (6 bases). The CDR3 has 15 amino acids. The germline V gene encodes CDR1 WSHSY and CDR2 SAAADI. V shed 10 bases and J shed 0 bases, with 16 bases lying between them. The CDR3 loop reads CAILQGLSSYNEQFF. The CDR3 region has the DNA TGCGCCATACTCCAGGGGCTTTCCTCCTACAATGAGCAGTTCTTC.

This clone has only a few counts. The chain employs TRBV19 and TRBJ2-7; TRBD1 or TRBD2 may be the D gene (5 bases each). This CDR3 is 14 amino acids long. CDR1 and CDR2 (germline): LNHDA, SQIVND (reference sequence). Trimming pared 3 bases from V and 1 base from J, leaving 10 bases between. The CDR3 loop reads CASSIQGRSYEQYF. CDR3 coding DNA: TGTGCCAGTAGTATCCAGGGACGGTCCTACGAGCAGTACTTC.

The chain recombines TRBV2 with TRBJ2-3, with 7 bases lining up with TRBD1. CDR3 size: 15 residues. Trimming at V came to 4 bases and at J to 4 bases, leaving 8 bases not matched to a gene. The germline V gene encodes CDR1 SNHLY and CDR2 FYNNEI. The CDR3: CASSGAGGVADTQYF. As DNA, the CDR3 is TGTGCCAGCAGTGGAGCAGGGGGTGTCGCAGATACGCAGTATTTT.

The chain uses TRBV2 and TRBJ1-1; D is possibly TRBD1 (6 bases). This CDR3 is built from 14 residues. Trimming removed 6 bases from V and 4 bases from J, with 15 bases in between. The germline CDR1 and CDR2 sequences are SNHLY and FYNNEI. CDR3 sequence (DNA): TGTGCCAGCAGGACAGGCACCTCATTCACTGAAGCTTTCTTT. Amino acids: CASRTGTSFTEAFF.

The rearrangement joins TRBV6-6 to TRBJ1-3; D unclear. Per the germline V gene, CDR1 is MNHNY and CDR2 is SVGAGI (reference sequence). The germline V and J ends were trimmed by 2 bases and 0 bases, with 8 bases remaining between them. This CDR3 is built from 15 residues. The CDR3 region has the DNA TGTGCCAGCAGTTACGGGCTGAGCTCTGGAAACACCATATATTTT. The encoded protein is CASSYGLSSGNTIYF.

V is TRBV10-3 and J is TRBJ2-3; 11 nucleotides agree with TRBD1. V was pared by 5 bases and J by 2 bases, with 3 bases of the junction left unmatched. The length of the CDR3 is 15 residues. Germline-derived CDR1 and CDR2 are ENHRY and SYGVKD. CDR3 in DNA: TGTGCCATCAGTCGGACAGGGGGCTTCACAGATACGCAGTATTTT. Amino acids: CAISRTGGFTDTQYF.

This clone was observed a single time. V and J are TRBV19 and TRBJ1-2; D not certain. Germline V CDR1 and CDR2: LNHDA, SQIVND (reference sequence). This CDR3 is built from 13 residues. V was shortened by 6 bases and J by 7 bases, with 15 bases between the two germline ends. In nucleotides, the CDR3 is TGTGCCAGTAGCCCCGGATTAAACGGTGGCTACACCTTC. Amino acids: CASSPGLNGGYTF.

This clone was detected once. The chain joins TRBV5-4 to TRBJ1-1; 8 bases align to TRBD1. This CDR3 has 15 residues. V was clipped by 7 bases and J by 0 bases; unmatched bases: 8. Per the germline V gene, CDR1 is SGHNT and CDR2 is YYREEE (reference sequence). CDR3: CASGGQGLMNTEAFF. The CDR3 DNA is TGTGCCAGCGGCGGACAGGGACTCATGAACACTGAAGCTTTCTTT. Full variable domain (missing parts from reference TRBV5-4 and TRBJ1-1): ETGVTQSPTHLIKTRGQQVTLRCSSQSGHNTVSWYQQALGQGPQFIFQYYREEENGRGNFPPRFSGLQFPNYSSELNVNALELDDSALYLCASGGQGLMNTEAFFGQGTRLTVV.

CDR3 DNA sequence: TGTGCCAGCAGTTACAGGGACAGGGGGTCGGAGACCCAGTACTTC. Translation: CASSYRDRGSETQYF. The V and J genes are TRBV6-6 and TRBJ2-5, with TRBD1 identical over 11 bases. V dropped 2 bases and J dropped 5; count of bases not matched to a gene: 4. The CDR3 runs 15 residues. CDR1 and CDR2 (germline): MNHNY, SVGAGI (reference sequence).

This chain uses TRBV7-2 with TRBJ2-2; 10 bases fit TRBD2. Trimming at V came to 3 bases and at J to 6 bases, leaving 4 bases not matched to a gene. CDR1 is SGHTA and CDR2 is FQGNSA in the germline V gene. CDR3 length equals 15 residues. CDR3 in DNA: TGTGCCAGCAGCTTCAGCGGGGGGGCCGCCGGGGAGCTGTTTTTT. It codes for CASSFSGGAAGELFF.

V usage is TRBV11-3 and J usage is TRBJ1-5; D unresolved. Germline V gene sequence: CDR1 SGHNT, CDR2 YENEEA. This CDR3 is built from 15 residues. V was cut by 6 bases and J by 5 bases, with 17 bases left in between. For the CDR3, the DNA is TGTGCCAGCAGTGCTGCTTCAGACAATGATCAGCCCCAGCATTTT. Its translation is CASSAASDNDQPQHF.

In this sample, this clone turned up a few times. V usage is TRBV5-4 and J usage is TRBJ1-1; tentative D call: TRBD1 (5 bases). Trimming pared 0 bases from V and 3 bases from J, leaving 9 bases between. This CDR3 is 14 amino acids long. Germline CDR1 SGHNT, CDR2 YYREEE (reference sequence). Here the CDR3 reads CASSLGDRDTEAFF. Here the CDR3 DNA reads TGTGCCAGCAGCTTGGGGGACCGGGACACTGAAGCTTTCTTT.

Only a few counts were recorded for this clone. The chain combines TRBV5-4 with TRBJ1-2, with unresolved D. The CDR3 extends over 15 amino acids. Between the trimmed V and J ends, which lost 2 bases and 0 bases, there was a span of 11 bases. Germline V gene data show CDR1 as SGHNT and CDR2 as YYREEE (reference sequence). CDR3: CASSFEGIANYGYTF. In DNA form, the CDR3 reads TGTGCCAGCAGCTTCGAAGGAATAGCTAACTATGGCTACACCTTC.

The chain recombines TRBV30 with TRBJ2-3; no clear D gene. The V end lost 3 bases, the J end lost 8 bases, and 9 bases lay between the germline ends. The CDR3 has 11 amino acids. Germline V gene sequence: CDR1 GTSNPN, CDR2 SVGIG (reference sequence). The CDR3 bases are TGTGCCTGGAGCCCCAAAGGTACGCAGTATTTT. It translates to CAWSPKGTQYF.

This clone was seen a handful of times. CDR3 residues: CASSARGLANEKLFF. The CDR3 bases are TGTGCCAGCAGTGCCAGGGGGCTGGCTAATGAAAAACTGTTTTTT. This sequence joins TRBV28 and TRBJ1-4; 8 bases line up with TRBD1. Germline-derived CDR1 and CDR2 are MDHEN and SYDVKM. J lost 3 bases, V lost 5 bases, and 5 bases had no gene match. This CDR3 is built from 15 residues.

V usage is TRBV5-1 and J usage is TRBJ2-7, with D tentatively TRBD1 (6 bases). The CDR3 runs to 18 residues. The germline V gene encodes CDR1 SGHRS and CDR2 YFSETQ. V lost 0 bases and J 5 bases, leaving 24 bases between the germline ends. In DNA, the CDR3 is TGCGCCAGCAGCTTGGGACTTAGGGGCAGGGGAGCTCTACACGAGCAGTACTTC. Encoded protein: CASSLGLRGRGALHEQYF.

This clone was recorded only once. The chain has TRBV7-2 and TRBJ2-1; 15 bases map to TRBD2. The CDR3 contains 19 residues. Germline trimming cut 1 base from V and 5 bases from J; bases unmatched to any gene: 9. Germline CDR1 SGHTA, CDR2 FQGNSA. The CDR3 coding sequence is TGTGCCAGCAGCTTAGTTCCCGGGACTAGCGGGGGGAACGACAATGAGCAGTTCTTC. It is translated as CASSLVPGTSGGNDNEQFF.

The V call is TRBV5-4, the J call TRBJ2-5; a weak D match, TRBD1 (8 bases). Between the trimmed V and J ends, which lost 0 bases and 2 bases, there was a span of 17 bases. The CDR3 loop spans 17 amino acids. The V gene's germline CDR1 is SGHNT and CDR2 YYREEE (reference sequence). DNA of the CDR3: TGTGCCAGCAGCTTGGTTCTCGGACAGGGACTACAAGAGACCCAGTACTTC. Translating gives CASSLVLGQGLQETQYF.

CDR3: CASSVDQGALISEAFF. The CDR3 DNA is TGTGCCAGCAGCGTAGACCAGGGGGCGCTTATATCTGAAGCTTTCTTT. V gene TRBV9 combines with J gene TRBJ1-1; 8 nucleotides agree with TRBD1. The V segment lost 0 bases and the J segment 6 bases; nucleotides outside the gene matches: 10. Germline V gene lookup returns CDR1 SGDLS and CDR2 YYNGEE. The CDR3 runs 16 residues. The full variable domain, with the rest looked up from reference TRBV9 and TRBJ1-1, is DSGVTQTPKHLITATGQRVTLRCSPRSGDLSVYWYQQSLDQGLQFLIQYYNGEERAKGNILERFSAQQFPDLHSELNLSSLELGDSALYFCASSVDQGALISEAFFGQGTRLTVV.

This clone was detected a few times. The chain is built from TRBV9 and TRBJ2-1; TRBD1 matches at 7 bases. Trimming cost V 3 bases and J 4 bases; bases outside gene matches: 7. CDR3 length equals 15 residues. In germline, CDR1 is SGDLS, CDR2 YYNGEE. The DNA of the CDR3 is TGTGCCAGCAGCGCCGGGGACAGCAGATACAATGAGCAGTTCTTC. Its protein is CASSAGDSRYNEQFF. Complete variable domain (other parts from reference TRBV9 and TRBJ2-1): DSGVTQTPKHLITATGQRVTLRCSPRSGDLSVYWYQQSLDQGLQFLIQYYNGEERAKGNILERFSAQQFPDLHSELNLSSLELGDSALYFCASSAGDSRYNEQFFGPGTRLTVL.